These 26 T cell receptor beta chains were all obtained from the same sample, sequenced in a study of OX40 agonist ivuxolimab in advanced cancers. Produced via immunoSEQ multiplex PCR; TCRdb's table is partial and in-frame only. The profile covers tens of thousands of clones, with about four fifths appearing a single time and about 5% taken by the ten largest. Sequencing was performed on CD4+ or CD8+ T cells sorted from blood, taken in a trial of the OX40 agonist ivuxolimab. The source of these receptors is an adult with an advanced solid tumor such as melanoma, head and neck, liver or kidney cancer.

The rearrangement links TRBV27 to TRBJ1-2; possible D gene TRBD1, 6 bases. The CDR3 is 15 residues long. Trimming cost V 6 bases and J 6 bases, with 20 bases left between them. CDR1 and CDR2 (germline): MNHEY, SMNVEV (reference sequence). The CDR3 region is CASSLRRGAEDGYTF. The CDR3 DNA follows: TGTGCCAGCAGCCTACGGCGGGGGGCCGAAGATGGCTACACCTTC.

The rearrangement uses TRBV7-6 and TRBJ1-5, with D possibly TRBD1 on 5 matching bases. CDR1 SGHVS and CDR2 FNYEAQ come from the germline V gene. The CDR3 runs 13 residues. Trimming took 5 bases from V and 1 from J, leaving 6 bases between them. The CDR3 coding sequence is TGTGCCAGCAGCCGACAGAGCAATCAGCCCCAGCATTTT. This translates into CASSRQSNQPQHF.

The gene calls are TRBV19 and TRBJ1-5; D is possibly TRBD1 (6 bases). The CDR3 extends over 17 amino acids. V lost 5 bases, J lost 5 bases, and 22 bases lay in between. In germline, CDR1 is LNHDA, CDR2 SQIVND (reference sequence). In nucleotides, the CDR3 is TGTGCCAGTAGTCTCCCATCGGCGGGGACAAGTGATCAGCCCCAGCATTTT. Translation: CASSLPSAGTSDQPQHF.

The chain joins TRBV6-6 to TRBJ1-1, with no clear D. The CDR3 totals 14 residues. V was clipped by 2 bases and J by 1 base, with 8 bases between them. In germline, CDR1 is MNHNY, CDR2 SVGAGI (reference sequence). The CDR3 coding sequence is TGTGCCAGCAGTTACGTAGTCAGGAACACTGAAGCTTTCTTT. Its translation is CASSYVVRNTEAFF.

CDR3 coding DNA: TGTGCCAGCAGCCGGTGGGGGGGTCCTGACTACGAGCAGTACTTC. This sequence encodes CASSRWGGPDYEQYF. The chain employs TRBV7-3 and TRBJ2-7, with 7 bases matching TRBD2. The CDR3 covers 15 residues. The V segment lost 5 bases and the J segment 3 bases; nucleotides outside the gene matches: 10. Per germline, CDR1 SGHTA and CDR2 FQGTGA.

The chain has TRBV12-2 and TRBJ1-5; TRBD1, the table's D call, lacks a check against the DNA. TRBV12-2 is a listed pseudogene. The CDR3 totals 14 residues. CDR3 sequence (DNA): TGTGCAAGTCGCGCGACAGGGAAAAATCAGCCCCAGCATTTT. This encodes CASRATGKNQPQHF.

The gene calls are TRBV7-2 and TRBJ2-6; D gene unclear. CDR1 is SGHTA, CDR2 FQGNSA, per germline. This CDR3 region has 15 residues. V shed 5 bases and J shed 1 base, with 9 bases lying between them. Here the CDR3 reads CASSAELSGANVLTF. CDR3 nucleotide sequence: TGTGCCAGCAGCGCAGAATTATCTGGGGCCAACGTCCTGACTTTC.

The chain recombines TRBV10-3 with TRBJ2-2, with D perhaps matching TRBD1 (5 bases). This CDR3 is built from 17 residues. V lost 6 bases and J 4 bases, leaving 21 bases between the germline ends. CDR1 and CDR2 (germline): ENHRY, SYGVKD. CDR3 residues: CAISDPGTRTPTGELFF. The DNA for the CDR3 is TGTGCCATCAGCGACCCCGGCACCCGGACACCCACCGGGGAGCTGTTTTTT.

The rearrangement joins TRBV9 to TRBJ2-1, with D possibly TRBD2 on 6 matching bases. The CDR3 runs 14 residues. Looked up from germline, CDR1 is SGDLS and CDR2 is YYNGEE. V was shortened by 1 base and J by 9 bases, with 14 bases between the two germline ends. Here the CDR3 reads CASSVHGSKVEQFF. CDR3 nucleotide sequence: TGTGCCAGCAGCGTACACGGGAGTAAGGTTGAGCAGTTCTTC.

V usage is TRBV11-3 and J usage is TRBJ1-2; unclear D gene. The CDR3 consists of 13 residues. Germline assignment: CDR1 SGHNT and CDR2 YENEEA. V was clipped by 5 bases and J by 2 bases, with 9 bases between them. The CDR3 is CASSTTSNYGYTF. The DNA of the CDR3 is TGTGCCAGCAGCACTACAAGCAACTATGGCTACACCTTC.

The rearrangement joins TRBV5-4 to TRBJ2-3; 9 nucleotides agree with TRBD1. This CDR3 spans 15 amino acids. Germline V gene sequence: CDR1 SGHNT, CDR2 YYREEE (reference sequence). Germline trimming cut 2 bases from V and 7 bases from J; bases unmatched to any gene: 8. CDR3 amino acids: CASSFPGQGTNTQYF. Written as DNA, the CDR3 is TGTGCCAGCAGCTTCCCGGGACAGGGCACGAATACGCAGTATTTT.

V usage is TRBV4-3 and J usage is TRBJ2-3; 8 positions match TRBD2. Per the germline V gene, CDR1 is LGHNA and CDR2 is YSLEER. Trimming at V came to 0 bases and at J to 6 bases, leaving 8 bases not matched to a gene. The CDR3 is 16 residues long. The CDR3 nucleotides are TGCGCCAGCAGCCAAGATATAAGCGGGAGTGGGGATACGCAGTATTTT. Amino acids: CASSQDISGSGDTQYF.

The J gene is TRBJ1-1, the V gene TRBV7-9; TRBD1 agrees at 7 bases. With V trimmed by 7 bases and J by 4 bases, 6 bases remained unmatched. Germline V lookup: CDR1 SEHNR, CDR2 FQNEAQ (reference sequence). The CDR3 runs 13 residues. Here the CDR3 DNA reads TGTGCCAGCACCAATACAGGGGCCACTGAAGCTTTCTTT. It specifies CASTNTGATEAFF.

The chain employs TRBV5-1 and TRBJ2-5; 10 bases map to TRBD1. The J segment lost 5 bases and the V segment lost 0 bases, leaving 10 bases of the junction unmatched. The CDR3 is made up of 17 amino acids. The germline V gene encodes CDR1 SGHRS and CDR2 YFSETQ. CDR3 sequence reads: CASSLGVTGGLRETQYF. In DNA, the CDR3 is TGCGCCAGCAGCTTGGGTGTGACAGGGGGCTTGCGGGAGACCCAGTACTTC.

This rearrangement joins TRBV9 to TRBJ1-6; D unclear. Germline V gives CDR1 SGDLS, CDR2 YYNGEE. The V gene lost 2 bases and the J gene lost 0 bases, with 9 bases spanning the gap. CDR3 length equals 16 residues. The CDR3 region has the DNA TGTGCCAGCAGCGTCGGGGAGAGCTCCTATAATTCACCCCTCCACTTT. Protein sequence: CASSVGESSYNSPLHF.

The rearrangement uses TRBV6-1 and TRBJ2-2; possible D gene TRBD2, 6 bases. Trimming took 6 bases from V and 2 from J, leaving 10 bases between them. Germline V gene sequence: CDR1 MNHNS, CDR2 SASEGT. The CDR3 is made up of 14 amino acids. The CDR3 sequence: CASSRDSNTGELFF. Here the CDR3 DNA reads TGTGCCAGCAGCCGGGACTCTAACACCGGGGAGCTGTTTTTT.

The rearrangement uses TRBV5-1 and TRBJ1-2; a possible D gene is TRBD1 (5 bases). The length of the CDR3 is 13 residues. CDR1 is SGHRS and CDR2 is YFSETQ in the germline V gene. Trimming stripped 5 bases from V and 8 bases from J, with 16 bases between. The CDR3 here is CASRMVGVEGYTF. In DNA form, the CDR3 reads TGCGCCAGCAGAATGGTAGGGGTGGAAGGCTACACCTTC. Full variable domain (rest looked up from reference TRBV5-1 and TRBJ1-2): KAGVTQTPRYLIKTRGQQVTLSCSPISGHRSVSWYQQTPGQGLQFLFEYFSETQRNKGNFPGRFSGRQFSNSRSEMNVSTLELGDSALYLCASRMVGVEGYTFGSGTRLTVV.

This chain links TRBV7-3 with TRBJ2-5; TRBD2 might be the D (7 bases). The germline V gene encodes CDR1 SGHTA and CDR2 FQGTGA. V dropped 2 bases and J dropped 5 bases, with 15 bases sitting between them. This CDR3 has 15 residues. CDR3 sequence: CASSLGGGLRETQYF. The CDR3 bases are TGTGCCAGCAGCTTAGGCGGGGGCCTCCGGGAGACCCAGTACTTC.

The chain carries TRBV18 and TRBJ1-4; the match to TRBD1 covers 7 bases. The CDR3 runs 16 residues. Germline CDR1 reads KGHSH; CDR2 reads LQKENI. V was clipped by 4 bases and J by 7 bases; unmatched bases: 12. For the CDR3, the DNA is TGTGCCAGCTCACAACTGGGACAGACGCTTTTTGAAAAACTGTTTTTT. Translated, it gives CASSQLGQTLFEKLFF.

The chain carries TRBV4-1 and TRBJ2-2; 13 positions match TRBD2. V shed 3 bases, J shed 8 bases, and the junction held 3 bases outside the gene matches. Germline assignment: CDR1 MGHRA and CDR2 YSYEKL. This CDR3 has 15 amino acids. CDR3 DNA: TGCGCCAGCAGCCAGGGACTAGCGGGATCTGGGGAGCTGTTTTTT. It is translated as CASSQGLAGSGELFF.

The J gene is TRBJ1-1, the V gene TRBV5-1; a weak D match, TRBD1 (6 bases). The CDR3 spans 15 residues. V was shortened by 1 base and J by 1 base, with 11 bases between the two germline ends. Per the germline V gene, CDR1 is SGHRS and CDR2 is YFSETQ. This chain's CDR3 is CASSLNGGSNTEAFF. The CDR3 region has the DNA TGCGCCAGCAGCTTGAATGGGGGCTCGAACACTGAAGCTTTCTTT.

This chain connects TRBV4-2 to TRBJ2-3, with TRBD1 matching 9 bases. The junction had 10 bases not matched to a gene; V was cut back by 1 base and J by 5 bases. The CDR3 is 17 amino acids. The germline gives CDR1 LGHNA, CDR2 YNFKEQ. The CDR3 loop is CASSQAPGQGSGDTQYF. Here the CDR3 DNA reads TGTGCCAGCAGCCAAGCCCCCGGACAGGGGAGTGGAGATACGCAGTATTTT.

V and J are TRBV19 and TRBJ2-7, with 9 positions matching TRBD1. Germline-derived CDR1 and CDR2 are LNHDA and SQIVND (reference sequence). V shed 4 bases and J 2 bases; nucleotides not matched to a gene: 3. This CDR3 is built from 14 residues. CDR3 loop: CASSTGQGTYEQYF. In DNA form, the CDR3 reads TGTGCCAGTAGTACGGGACAGGGAACCTACGAGCAGTACTTC. The variable domain in full, with the rest retrieved from reference TRBV19 and TRBJ2-7, is DGGITQSPKYLFRKEGQNVTLSCEQNLNHDAMYWYRQDPGQGLRLIYYSQIVNDFQKGDIAEGYSVSREKKESFPLTVTSAQKNPTAFYLCASSTGQGTYEQYFGPGTRLTVT.

This chain joins TRBV27 and TRBJ1-2; 8 bases line up with TRBD1. CDR3 length equals 14 residues. After removal of 5 bases from V and 4 bases from J, the junction contained 6 bases not matched to a gene. Germline assignment: CDR1 MNHEY and CDR2 SMNVEV (reference sequence). The CDR3 loop reads CASSPTGAAYGYTF. In DNA form, the CDR3 reads TGTGCCAGCAGTCCGACAGGGGCAGCCTATGGCTACACCTTC.

V is TRBV5-8 and J is TRBJ1-4; no reliable D call. Germline lookup yields CDR1 SGHTS and CDR2 YDEGEE. V was clipped by 2 bases and J by 4 bases, with 12 bases between them. The CDR3 contains 15 residues. CDR3 sequence (DNA): TGTGCCAGCAGCTTCTCTTCCGGGGATAATGAAAAACTGTTTTTT. It yields the protein CASSFSSGDNEKLFF. The whole variable domain, filled in from reference TRBV5-8 and TRBJ1-4, reads EAGVTQSPTHLIKTRGQQATLRCSPISGHTSVYWYQQALGLGLQFLLWYDEGEERNRGNFPPRFSGRQFPNYSSELNVNALELEDSALYLCASSFSSGDNEKLFFGSGTQLSVL.

The chain employs TRBV7-6 and TRBJ2-2; D is unclear. V was pared by 3 bases and J by 2 bases, with 7 bases between. The germline V gene has CDR1 SGHVS and CDR2 FNYEAQ. This CDR3 is built from 14 residues. This CDR3 is CASSFTTNTGELFF. Written as DNA, the CDR3 is TGTGCCAGCAGCTTTACAACTAACACCGGGGAGCTGTTTTTT.